The rows below give T cell receptor beta chains drawn from one sample of a study of cytomegalovirus exposure and HLA in healthy donors. TCRdb's copy holds only in-frame clones and misses some; the assay was immunoSEQ multiplex PCR. Reported are tens of thousands of clones; the ten largest clones contain less than 15%. The sequenced material came from PBMCs. The receptors stem from a woman in her twenties or thirties in good health and CMV-seropositive. Each CDR3 is given with its conserved first and last residue. A D gene is named only where the DNA matches it firmly.

CDR3 DNA | CDR3 protein | J gene | V gene | D gene | CDR3 length
TGTGCCAGCAGCCCTGGACAGGGTCACGGCTACACCTTC | CASSPGQGHGYTF | TRBJ1-2 | TRBV7-8 | TRBD1 | 13
TGCGCCAGCAGCCAAGGGGGGAGGGGGACCGGGGCCAACGTCCTGACTTTC | CASSQGGRGTGANVLTF | TRBJ2-6 | TRBV4-1 | - | 17
TGTGCCAGCAGCTTAGGGGGGGGCAATCAGCCCCAGCATTTT | CASSLGGGNQPQHF | TRBJ1-5 | TRBV7-2 | - | 14
TGCAGCGTTTACGACAGGGGGGTTCCGTTGAACACTGAAGCTTTCTTT | CSVYDRGVPLNTEAFF | TRBJ1-1 | TRBV29-1 | TRBD1 | 16
TGTGCCAGCAGCTTCCGGGATAGCAATCAGCCCCAGCATTTT | CASSFRDSNQPQHF | TRBJ1-5 | TRBV5-6 | - | 14
TGTGCCAGCAGCTTAGAGGGGGGGTACGACAATGAGCAGTTCTTC | CASSLEGGYDNEQFF | TRBJ2-1 | TRBV7-2 | - | 15
TGCAGCGCTCGACAAGGACAAAATGAAAAACTGTTTTTT | CSARQGQNEKLFF | TRBJ1-4 | TRBV29-1 | - | 13
TGCGCCAGCAGCTTGGACTTGACTAGCAGAGAGCAGTTCTTC | CASSLDLTSREQFF | TRBJ2-1 | TRBV5-1 | TRBD2 | 14
TGTGCCAGCAGCTTGGAGGGACAGGGAACCTACGAGCAGTACTTC | CASSLEGQGTYEQYF | TRBJ2-7 | TRBV5-4 | TRBD1 | 15
TGTGCCAGCAGTGGGGCAGGGGATGGCTACACCTTC | CASSGAGDGYTF | TRBJ1-2 | TRBV2 | - | 12
TGTGCCAGCAGTGTTCTACAGGGTCCCACTGAAGCTTTCTTT | CASSVLQGPTEAFF | TRBJ1-1 | TRBV6-1 | - | 14
TGTGCCATCAGTGAGTCGGGGCTTGTCGGAGAGACCCAGTACTTC | CAISESGLVGETQYF | TRBJ2-5 | TRBV10-3 | - | 15
TGTGCCAGCAGTTTCTTGTCACCGGGACAGGCGAGCTCCTATAATTCACCCCTCCACTTT | CASSFLSPGQASSYNSPLHF | TRBJ1-6 | TRBV27 | TRBD1 | 20
TGTGCCTGGAGTCGAGGAGATACGCAGTATTTT | CAWSRGDTQYF | TRBJ2-3 | TRBV30 | - | 11
TGTGCCAGCAGTTACGGGTTACTAGCGGGTGGTGAGCAGTTCTTC | CASSYGLLAGGEQFF | TRBJ2-1 | TRBV6-6 | TRBD2 | 15